Given below is one T cell receptor (beta chain) in context. No antigen is known for it. The study ran its PCR with 60 Vbeta and 13 Jbeta primers. TCRdb's table, derived via immunoSEQ multiplex PCR, lists solely in-frame clones and lacks some. This table holds about 89,000 clones, roughly three quarters found once. The sample comes from a study of cytomegalovirus exposure and HLA in healthy donors. Study-wide points: Rare TCR sequences predominated, though certain public TCRs were found in many donors.

This receptor was obtained from a man younger than 45 in good health and CMV-seronegative. Source material: PBMCs.

CDR3 in DNA: TGTGCCAGTAGTAGGACTAGCCGACTCTCCTACGAGCAGTACTTC. This encodes CASSRTSRLSYEQYF. The chain uses TRBV19 and TRBJ2-7; the match to TRBD2 covers 8 bases. The CDR3 is made up of 15 amino acids. Germline trimming cut 4 bases from V and 0 bases from J; bases unmatched to any gene: 5. Germline CDR1 LNHDA, CDR2 SQIVND (reference sequence).